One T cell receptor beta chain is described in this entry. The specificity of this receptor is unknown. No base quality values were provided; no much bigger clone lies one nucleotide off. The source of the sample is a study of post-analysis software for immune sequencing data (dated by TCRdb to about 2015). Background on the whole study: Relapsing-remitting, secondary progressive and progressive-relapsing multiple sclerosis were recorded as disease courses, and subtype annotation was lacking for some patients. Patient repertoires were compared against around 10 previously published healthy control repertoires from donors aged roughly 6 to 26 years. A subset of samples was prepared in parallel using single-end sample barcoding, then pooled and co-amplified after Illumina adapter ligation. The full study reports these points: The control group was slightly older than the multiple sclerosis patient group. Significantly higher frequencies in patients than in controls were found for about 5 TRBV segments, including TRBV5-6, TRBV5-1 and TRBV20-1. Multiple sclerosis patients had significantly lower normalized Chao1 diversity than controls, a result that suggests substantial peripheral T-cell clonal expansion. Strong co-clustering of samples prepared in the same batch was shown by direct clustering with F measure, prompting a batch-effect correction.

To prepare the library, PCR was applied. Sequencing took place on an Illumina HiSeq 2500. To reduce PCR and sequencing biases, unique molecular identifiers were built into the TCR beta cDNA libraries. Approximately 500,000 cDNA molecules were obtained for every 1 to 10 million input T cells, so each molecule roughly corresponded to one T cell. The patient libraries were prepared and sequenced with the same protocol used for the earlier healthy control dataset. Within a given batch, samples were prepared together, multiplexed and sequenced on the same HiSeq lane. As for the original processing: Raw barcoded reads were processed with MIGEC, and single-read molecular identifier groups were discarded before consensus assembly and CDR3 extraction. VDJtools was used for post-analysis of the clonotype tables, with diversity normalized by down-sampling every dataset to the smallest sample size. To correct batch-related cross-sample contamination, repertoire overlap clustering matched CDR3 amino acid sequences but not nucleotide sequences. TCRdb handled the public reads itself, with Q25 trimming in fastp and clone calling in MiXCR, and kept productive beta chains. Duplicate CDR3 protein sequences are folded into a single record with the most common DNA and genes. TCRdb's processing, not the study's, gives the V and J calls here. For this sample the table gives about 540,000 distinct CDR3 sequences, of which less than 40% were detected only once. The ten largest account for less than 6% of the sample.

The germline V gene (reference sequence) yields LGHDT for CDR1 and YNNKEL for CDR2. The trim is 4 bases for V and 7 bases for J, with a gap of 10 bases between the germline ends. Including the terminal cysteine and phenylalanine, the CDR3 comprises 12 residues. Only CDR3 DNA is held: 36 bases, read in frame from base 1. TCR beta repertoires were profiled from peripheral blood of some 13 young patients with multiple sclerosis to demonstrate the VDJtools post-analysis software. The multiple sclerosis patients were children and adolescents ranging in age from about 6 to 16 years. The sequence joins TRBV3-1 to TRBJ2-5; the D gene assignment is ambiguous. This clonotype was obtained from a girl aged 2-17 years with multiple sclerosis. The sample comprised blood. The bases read TGTGCCAGCAGCCCCGAACCCGGGACCCAGTACTTC. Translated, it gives CASSPEPGTQYF.